The following is a T cell receptor beta chain sequence with its context. The data stem from a study of blood T cell repertoires in COVID-19. Whole-study context: Acute-phase and convalescent COVID-19 samples originated in the United States, Italy and Spain.

Original analysis: Reference gene primer amplification yielded estimated nucleated cell counts. Assay: immunoSEQ multiplex PCR; the TCRdb copy retains only in-frame clones and omits some. V, J and clone size derive from that table, while D and trimming were established from the DNA sequence. The sample has some 100,000 clones; roughly 89% are singletons. This receptor was obtained from a human donor with acute or convalescent COVID-19. The donor label of this sample is uncertain. The sample comprised peripheral blood.

CDR3 bases: TGTGCCACGGGACAGGCCCAGAACACTGAAGCTTTCTTT. Amino acids: CATGQAQNTEAFF. V usage is TRBV15 and J usage is TRBJ1-1; 8 positions match TRBD1. Germline loops: CDR1 LNHNV, CDR2 YYDKDF (reference sequence). The V gene end was trimmed by 9 bases and the J gene end by 1 base; junction bases not matched to a gene: 4. CDR3 size: 13 residues.